This TCR beta chain was recorded in a study of beta chain features in type 1 diabetes. This clone was counted a few times. This CDR3 spans 15 amino acids. Germline CDR1 and CDR2: MNHNS and SASEGT. The V segment lost 3 bases and the J segment 4 bases; nucleotides outside the gene matches: 4. Of the isolated RNA, all was reverse transcribed, and so the sequenced material was expressed TCRB transcripts. Method: immunoSEQ multiplex PCR; TCRdb's copy keeps in-frame clones and lacks some. The sample includes some 900,000 clones, roughly 16% of them seen just once. Material for sequencing was naive CD4+ T cells from blood. This clonotype was sampled from a woman aged 18-29 years in good health. The chain links TRBV6-1 to TRBJ2-1; 9 bases align to TRBD1. The CDR3 DNA is TGTGCCAGCAGTGATCCGGGACAGGGTTACAATGAGCAGTTCTTC. This encodes CASSDPGQGYNEQFF.